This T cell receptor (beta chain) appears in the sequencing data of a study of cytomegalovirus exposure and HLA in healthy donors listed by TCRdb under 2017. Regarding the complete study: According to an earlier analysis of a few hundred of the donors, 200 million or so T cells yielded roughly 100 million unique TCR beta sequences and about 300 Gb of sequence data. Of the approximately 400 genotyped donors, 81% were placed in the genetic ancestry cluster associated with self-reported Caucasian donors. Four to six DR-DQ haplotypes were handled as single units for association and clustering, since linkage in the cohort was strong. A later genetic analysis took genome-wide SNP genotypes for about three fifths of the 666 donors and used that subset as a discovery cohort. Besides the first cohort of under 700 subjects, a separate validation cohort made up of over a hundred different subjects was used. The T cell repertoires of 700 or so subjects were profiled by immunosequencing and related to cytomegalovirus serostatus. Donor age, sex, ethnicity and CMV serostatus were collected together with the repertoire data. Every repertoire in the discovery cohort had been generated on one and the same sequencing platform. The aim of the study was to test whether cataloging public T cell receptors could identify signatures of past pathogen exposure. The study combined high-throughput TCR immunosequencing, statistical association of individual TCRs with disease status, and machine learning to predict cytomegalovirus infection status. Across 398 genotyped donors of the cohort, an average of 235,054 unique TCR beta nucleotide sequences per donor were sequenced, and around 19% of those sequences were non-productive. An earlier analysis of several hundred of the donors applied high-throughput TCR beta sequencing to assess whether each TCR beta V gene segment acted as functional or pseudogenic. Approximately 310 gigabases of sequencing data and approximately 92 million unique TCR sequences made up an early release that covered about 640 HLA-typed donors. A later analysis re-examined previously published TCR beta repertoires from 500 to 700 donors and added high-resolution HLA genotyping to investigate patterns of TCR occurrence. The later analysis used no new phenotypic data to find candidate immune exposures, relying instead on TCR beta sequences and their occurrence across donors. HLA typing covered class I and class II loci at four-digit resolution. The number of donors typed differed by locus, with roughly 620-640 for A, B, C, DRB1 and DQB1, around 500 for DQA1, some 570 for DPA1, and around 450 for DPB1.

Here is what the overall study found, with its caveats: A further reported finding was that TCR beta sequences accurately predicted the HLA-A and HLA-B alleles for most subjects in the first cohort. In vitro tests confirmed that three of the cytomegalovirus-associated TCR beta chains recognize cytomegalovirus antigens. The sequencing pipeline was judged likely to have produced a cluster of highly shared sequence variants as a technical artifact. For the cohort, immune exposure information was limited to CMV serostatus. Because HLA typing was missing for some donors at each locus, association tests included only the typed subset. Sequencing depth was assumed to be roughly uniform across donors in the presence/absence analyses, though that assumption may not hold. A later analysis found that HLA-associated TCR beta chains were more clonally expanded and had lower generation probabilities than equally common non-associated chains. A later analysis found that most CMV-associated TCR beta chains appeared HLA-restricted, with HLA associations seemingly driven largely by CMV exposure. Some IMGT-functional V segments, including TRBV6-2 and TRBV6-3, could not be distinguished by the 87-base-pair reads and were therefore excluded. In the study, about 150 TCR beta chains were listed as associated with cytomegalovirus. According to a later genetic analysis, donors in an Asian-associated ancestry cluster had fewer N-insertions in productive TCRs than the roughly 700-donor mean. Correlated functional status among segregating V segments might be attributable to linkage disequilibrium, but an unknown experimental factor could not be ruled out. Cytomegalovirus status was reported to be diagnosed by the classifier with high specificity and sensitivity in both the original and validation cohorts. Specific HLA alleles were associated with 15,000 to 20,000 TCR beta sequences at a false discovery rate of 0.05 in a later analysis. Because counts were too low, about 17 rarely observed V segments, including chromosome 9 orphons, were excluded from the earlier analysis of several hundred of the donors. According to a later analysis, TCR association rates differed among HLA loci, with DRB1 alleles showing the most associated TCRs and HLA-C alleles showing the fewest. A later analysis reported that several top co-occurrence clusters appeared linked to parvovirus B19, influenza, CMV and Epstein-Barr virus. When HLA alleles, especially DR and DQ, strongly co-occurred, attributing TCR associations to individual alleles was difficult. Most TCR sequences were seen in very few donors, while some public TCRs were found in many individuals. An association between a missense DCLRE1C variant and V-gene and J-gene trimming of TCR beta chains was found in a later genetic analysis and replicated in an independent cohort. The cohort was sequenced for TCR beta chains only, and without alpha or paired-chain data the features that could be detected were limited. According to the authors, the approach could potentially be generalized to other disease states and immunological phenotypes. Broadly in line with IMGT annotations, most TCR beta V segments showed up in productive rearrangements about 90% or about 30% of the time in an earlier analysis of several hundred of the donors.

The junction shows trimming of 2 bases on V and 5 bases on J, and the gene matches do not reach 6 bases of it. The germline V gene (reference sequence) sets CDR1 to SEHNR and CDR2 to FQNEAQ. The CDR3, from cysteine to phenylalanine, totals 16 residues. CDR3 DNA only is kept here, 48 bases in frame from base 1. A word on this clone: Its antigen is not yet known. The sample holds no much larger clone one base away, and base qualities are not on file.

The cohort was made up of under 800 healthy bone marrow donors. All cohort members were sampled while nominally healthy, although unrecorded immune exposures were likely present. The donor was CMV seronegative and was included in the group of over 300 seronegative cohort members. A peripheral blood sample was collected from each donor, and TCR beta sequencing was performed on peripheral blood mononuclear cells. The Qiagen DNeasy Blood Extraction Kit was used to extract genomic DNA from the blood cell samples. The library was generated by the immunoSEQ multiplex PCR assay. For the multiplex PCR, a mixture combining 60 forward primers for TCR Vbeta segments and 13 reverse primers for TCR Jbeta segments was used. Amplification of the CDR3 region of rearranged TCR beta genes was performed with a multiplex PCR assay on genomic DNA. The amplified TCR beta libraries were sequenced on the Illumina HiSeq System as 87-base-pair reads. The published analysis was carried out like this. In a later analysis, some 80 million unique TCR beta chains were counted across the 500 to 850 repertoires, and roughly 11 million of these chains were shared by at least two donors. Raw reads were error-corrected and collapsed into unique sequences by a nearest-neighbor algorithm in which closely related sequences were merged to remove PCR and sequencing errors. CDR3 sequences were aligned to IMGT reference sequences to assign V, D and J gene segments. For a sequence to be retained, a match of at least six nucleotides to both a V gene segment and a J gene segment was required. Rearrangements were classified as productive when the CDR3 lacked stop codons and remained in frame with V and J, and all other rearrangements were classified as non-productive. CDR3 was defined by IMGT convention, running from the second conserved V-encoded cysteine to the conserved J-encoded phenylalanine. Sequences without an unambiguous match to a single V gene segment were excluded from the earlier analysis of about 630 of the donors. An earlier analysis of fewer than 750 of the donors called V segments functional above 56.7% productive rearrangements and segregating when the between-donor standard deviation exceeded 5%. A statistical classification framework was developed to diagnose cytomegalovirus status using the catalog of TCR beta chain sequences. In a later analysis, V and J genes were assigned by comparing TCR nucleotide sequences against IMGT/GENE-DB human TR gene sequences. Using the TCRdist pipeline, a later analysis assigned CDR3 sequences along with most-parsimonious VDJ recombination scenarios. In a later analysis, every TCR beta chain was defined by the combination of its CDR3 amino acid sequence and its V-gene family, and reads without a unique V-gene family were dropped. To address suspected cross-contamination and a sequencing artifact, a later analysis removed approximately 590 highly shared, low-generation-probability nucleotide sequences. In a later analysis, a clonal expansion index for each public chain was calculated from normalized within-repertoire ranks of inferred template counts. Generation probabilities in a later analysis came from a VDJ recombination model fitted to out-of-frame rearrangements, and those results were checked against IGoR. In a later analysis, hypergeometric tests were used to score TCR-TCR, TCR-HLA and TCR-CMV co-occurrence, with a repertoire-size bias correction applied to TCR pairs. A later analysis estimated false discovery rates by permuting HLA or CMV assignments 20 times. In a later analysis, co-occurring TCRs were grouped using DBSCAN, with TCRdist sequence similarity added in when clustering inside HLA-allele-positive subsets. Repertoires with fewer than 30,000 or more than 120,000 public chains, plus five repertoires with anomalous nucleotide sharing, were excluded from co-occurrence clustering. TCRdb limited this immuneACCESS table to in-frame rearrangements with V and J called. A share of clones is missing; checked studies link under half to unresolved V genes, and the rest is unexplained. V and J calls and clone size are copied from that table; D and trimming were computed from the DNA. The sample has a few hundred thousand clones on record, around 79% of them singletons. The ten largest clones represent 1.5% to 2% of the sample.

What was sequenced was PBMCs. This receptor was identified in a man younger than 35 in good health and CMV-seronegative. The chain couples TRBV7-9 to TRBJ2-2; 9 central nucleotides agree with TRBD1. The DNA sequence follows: TGTGCCAGCAGCTTACGGGACAGGGTAGGGACCGGGGAGCTGTTTTTT. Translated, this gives CASSLRDRVGTGELFF.